Following are 13 T cell receptor beta chains from one sample sequenced in a study of identical twins. One entry per CDR3 protein, called by TCRdb with MiXCR from the 5' RACE reads. This table has about 250,000 distinct CDR3 sequences, about 8.9% appearing once. Another study also made use of these data, one on yellow fever vaccine responses in identical twins.

The sample taken for sequencing was CD8+ T cells sorted from blood. These receptors came from a woman aged 18-30 years in good health.

This clonotype occurred a few times. This chain connects TRBV28 to TRBJ2-3, with D maybe TRBD1 (6 bases). The length of the CDR3 is 17 residues. Per the germline V gene, CDR1 is MDHEN and CDR2 is SYDVKM. V lost 5 bases to trimming and J lost 2 bases, with 20 bases between them. CDR3 sequence (DNA): TGTGCCAGCAGTCTATCGAACCGGGACATCGTCACAGATACGCAGTATTTT. Its protein is CASSLSNRDIVTDTQYF.

J is TRBJ2-7 and V is TRBV6-4; 7 nucleotides match TRBD1. V gave up 5 bases and J gave up 3 bases; unmatched junction bases: 7. CDR3 size: 14 residues. From germline, CDR1 is MRHNA and CDR2 SNTAGT. The CDR3 DNA reads as TGTGCCAGCAGTAAGACAGGGATGAGCTACGAGCAGTACTTC. Translated, it gives CASSKTGMSYEQYF.

The chain combines TRBV6-5 with TRBJ1-1; TRBD1 might be the D (5 bases). This CDR3 comprises 14 residues. V lost 2 bases and J 4 bases, leaving 11 bases between the germline ends. Germline CDR1 MNHEY, CDR2 SVGAGI. CDR3 loop: CASSYTQGGTEAFF. Written as DNA, the CDR3 is TGTGCCAGCAGTTACACCCAGGGAGGCACTGAAGCTTTCTTT.

This clonotype was counted at least ten times. This rearrangement joins TRBV29-1 to TRBJ2-7, with 7 bases matching TRBD2. The ends lost 6 bases at V and 7 bases at J; junction bases unmatched: 3. Germline CDR1 is SQVTM and CDR2 is ANQGSEA. The CDR3 is 10 amino acids. CDR3 nucleotide sequence: TGCAGCGTCGGACTAGAAGAGCAGTACTTC. As protein: CSVGLEEQYF.

In its sample, this clonotype was seen many times. V gene TRBV10-3 combines with J gene TRBJ2-5; TRBD2 is a possible D gene (5 bases). This CDR3 is built from 12 residues. Germline CDR1 is ENHRY and CDR2 is SYGVKD. The ends were cut back, 8 bases at V and 5 bases at J, with 12 bases in the middle. The CDR3 nucleotides are TGTGCCATCGGGAGTTGGGAGGAGACCCAGTACTTC. It codes for CAIGSWEETQYF.

This clonotype was seen repeatedly, ten times or more. The junction does not match germline at one end; this may be a read error. The chain joins TRBV12-3 or TRBV12-4 to TRBJ2-1; TRBD2 is a possible D gene (6 bases). This CDR3 contains 14 residues. The CDR3 nucleotides read TGTGCAAGCAACATCCCGGGGGTGATTAATGAGCAGTTCTTC. Its translation is CASNIPGVINEQFF.

This clonotype was recorded many times. The V and J genes are TRBV29-1 and TRBJ2-1; 14 nucleotides line up with TRBD2. Germline trimming cut 4 bases from V and 6 bases from J; bases unmatched to any gene: 5. The length of the CDR3 is 15 residues. Looked up from germline, CDR1 is SQVTM and CDR2 is ANQGSEA. The CDR3 is CSVVPGLAGVNEQFF. The CDR3 nucleotides read TGCAGCGTTGTACCGGGACTAGCGGGAGTCAATGAGCAGTTCTTC.

This clonotype came up a few times. This chain connects TRBV27 to TRBJ2-5; TRBD2 might be the D (7 bases). Germline CDR1 and CDR2: MNHEY and SMNVEV (reference sequence). CDR3 size: 16 residues. Trimming shortened V by 5 bases and J by 1 base, and 17 bases separated the two germline ends. The CDR3 bases are TGTGCCAGCAGTCCCCGGGGGCGGGGGACCCAAGAGACCCAGTACTTC. Its protein product is CASSPRGRGTQETQYF.

This clonotype has only a few counts. The chain uses TRBV24-1 and TRBJ2-5, with a weak D call TRBD1 (5 bases). V lost 0 bases to trimming and J lost 5 bases, with 6 bases between them. The CDR3 extends over 13 amino acids. Germline assignment: CDR1 KGHDR and CDR2 SFDVKD. The CDR3 spells CATSDLKGETQYF. The CDR3 DNA sequence: TGTGCCACCAGTGATTTGAAGGGGGAGACCCAGTACTTC.

There are many counts of this clonotype. This sequence joins TRBV20-1 and TRBJ2-1; TRBD1 or TRBD2 may be the D gene (5 bases each). With 0 bases removed from V and 0 bases from J, the gap between germline ends came to 12 bases. This CDR3 spans 16 amino acids. Looked up from germline, CDR1 is DFQATT and CDR2 is SNEGSKA (reference sequence). For the CDR3, the DNA is TGCAGTGCTAGAGATGGGACCACCCACTCCTACAATGAGCAGTTCTTC. Protein product: CSARDGTTHSYNEQFF.

This clonotype was seen more than once but under ten times. The chain combines TRBV25-1 with TRBJ1-1; D may be TRBD1 (6 bases). Trimming pared 3 bases from V and 1 base from J, leaving 9 bases between. CDR1 is MGHDK, CDR2 SYGVNS, per germline. The CDR3 length is 14 residues. CDR3 nucleotide sequence: TGTGCCAGCAGTGACTACAGGGAGAACACTGAAGCTTTCTTT. This encodes CASSDYRENTEAFF.

This clonotype was counted only a few times. The V gene is TRBV3-1, the J gene TRBJ2-2, with TRBD2 matching over 12 bases. The CDR3 is made up of 18 amino acids. Trimming cost V 0 bases and J 4 bases; bases outside gene matches: 6. Germline lookup yields CDR1 LGHDT and CDR2 YNNKEL (reference sequence). CDR3 loop: CASSQDMGLAGSTGELFF. CDR3 coding DNA: TGTGCCAGCAGCCAAGATATGGGACTAGCGGGTTCCACCGGGGAGCTGTTTTTT.

This clonotype was detected many times. V gene TRBV5-1 combines with J gene TRBJ2-5, with D hard to call. Trimming left V 0 bases short and J 3 bases short, with 21 bases between. Germline loops: CDR1 SGHRS, CDR2 YFSETQ. This CDR3 has 18 residues. The CDR3 region has the DNA TGCGCCAGCAGCTTGGTCGTCTCAGAAGACCGTTGGGAAGAGACCCAGTACTTC. It translates to CASSLVVSEDRWEETQYF.